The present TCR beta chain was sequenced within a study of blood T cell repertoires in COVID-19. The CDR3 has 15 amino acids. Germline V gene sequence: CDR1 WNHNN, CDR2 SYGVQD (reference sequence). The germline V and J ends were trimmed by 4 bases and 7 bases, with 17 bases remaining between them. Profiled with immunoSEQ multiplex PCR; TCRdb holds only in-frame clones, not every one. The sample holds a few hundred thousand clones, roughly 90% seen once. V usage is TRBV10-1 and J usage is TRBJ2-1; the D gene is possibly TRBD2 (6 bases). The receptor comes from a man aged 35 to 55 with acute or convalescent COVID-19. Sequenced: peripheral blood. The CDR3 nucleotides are TGCGCCAGCAGTGTGGGGGGAGTAAGTTGGAATGAGCAGTTCTTC. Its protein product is CASSVGGVSWNEQFF.